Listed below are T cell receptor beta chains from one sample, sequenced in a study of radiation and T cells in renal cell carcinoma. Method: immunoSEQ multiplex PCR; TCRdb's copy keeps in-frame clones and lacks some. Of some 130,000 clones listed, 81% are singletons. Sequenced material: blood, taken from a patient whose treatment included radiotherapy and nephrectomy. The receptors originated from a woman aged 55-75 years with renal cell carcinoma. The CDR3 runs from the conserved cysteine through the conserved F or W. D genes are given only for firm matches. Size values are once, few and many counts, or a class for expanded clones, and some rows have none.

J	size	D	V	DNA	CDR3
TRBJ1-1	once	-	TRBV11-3	TGTGCCAGCAGCGCTCTTCCGAACACTGAAGCTTTCTTT	CASSALPNTEAFF
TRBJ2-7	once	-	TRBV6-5	TGTGCCAGCAGTTTCCGACGGGGGAAAGGTGGCTACGAGCAGTACTTC	CASSFRRGKGGYEQYF
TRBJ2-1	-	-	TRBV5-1	TGCGCCAGCAGCTTGGATCCCCCCTCGCGGGACACCCTATTCCTTTCCTACAATGAGCAGTTCTTC	CASSLDPPSRDTLFLSYNEQFF
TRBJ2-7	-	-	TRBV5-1	TGCGCCAGCAGCTCCAGCGCAGGGACTGATCACCAGTACGAGCAGTACTTC	CASSSSAGTDHQYEQYF
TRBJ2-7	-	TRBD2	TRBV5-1	TGCGCCAGCAGCCAACCCGGGACTAGCGGGAGCTCCTACGAGCAGTACTTC	CASSQPGTSGSSYEQYF
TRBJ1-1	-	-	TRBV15	TGTGCCACCAGCAGAGATGTGGGGGGCACTGAAGCTTTCTTT	CATSRDVGGTEAFF
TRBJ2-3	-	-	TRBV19	TGTGCCAGTAGTATAGATCGGGCGGGCGGCCGACAGGATACGCAGTATTTT	CASSIDRAGGRQDTQYF
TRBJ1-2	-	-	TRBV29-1	TGCAGCGTTGTTAGTCAGGAGGATGGCTACACCTTC	CSVVSQEDGYTF
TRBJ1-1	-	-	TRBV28	TGTGCCAGCAGCTGGGGGGACACTGAAGCTTTCTTT	CASSWGDTEAFF
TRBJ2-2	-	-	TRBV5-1	TGCGCCAGCAGCCGGCAGGCGGATGCGAACACCGGGGAGCTGTTTTTT	CASSRQADANTGELFF
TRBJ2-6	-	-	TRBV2	TGTGCCAGCGCTGAGGCCAACGTCCTGACTTTC	CASAEANVLTF